This T cell receptor beta chain stems from a study of T cells after posttransplantation cyclophosphamide. Findings of the study overall: TRB overlap between skin or GI tissue T cells and blood was limited. Later post-transplant blood repertoires were often dominated by donor CD8+ memory clones.

With regard to this clone: Antigen: not known.

Peripheral blood was collected from the related graft donor on the marrow donation day. CDR1 and CDR2 from the germline V gene are SGHTA and FQGTGA. The CDR3 loop spans 15 amino acids. The junction had 4 bases not matched to a gene; V was cut back by 3 bases and J by 6 bases. Here immunoSEQ multiplex PCR was the method, and the copy in TCRdb shows in-frame clones only, minus some. The table shows thousands of clones, with 85% occurring only once. The sequencing sample was made of CD8+ T cells sorted from PBMCs. The TCR sequence derives from a woman aged 50 to 65 in good health and a related stem cell transplant donor. This rearrangement joins TRBV7-3 to TRBJ1-6; the match to TRBD1 covers 8 bases. This CDR3 is CASSFAGGTNSPLHF. The CDR3 nucleotides are TGTGCCAGCAGCTTCGCAGGGGGCACTAATTCACCCCTCCACTTT.